The text below deals with one T cell receptor (beta chain). These data are taken from a study of blood T cell repertoires in COVID-19. For the study at large: PBMCs, B-cell-depleted T cells, or T cells were the source of the cDNA or gDNA that made up the material.

The trim removed 1 base at V and 0 bases at J, leaving 1 base unmatched. The CDR3 runs 15 residues. Germline V gene sequence: CDR1 SGHTA, CDR2 FQGTGA. Everyone who took part was roughly 18 to 89 years old, and they came from over 20 US areas. Participants were placed into cohorts based on the clinical history they reported. Using immunoSEQ multiplex PCR, the repertoire was profiled, and TCRdb retains in-frame clones only, with some absent. The sample lists 250,000 to 300,000 clones; 80% to 90% were seen once. This receptor was taken from a woman aged 50 to 65 who had recovered from COVID-19. This chain uses TRBV7-3 with TRBJ2-3; 7 positions agree with TRBD2. Sequencing was carried out using PBMCs or T cells enriched from blood (not recorded which). The CDR3 bases are TGTGCCAGCAGCTTAAACGGGAGGAGCACAGATACGCAGTATTTT. Residues: CASSLNGRSTDTQYF.